A selection of T cell receptor beta chains follows, all from one sample in a study of persistence of HIV-infected CD4 T cells. Their target antigens are unknown. Using immunoSEQ multiplex PCR, the repertoire was profiled, and TCRdb retains in-frame clones only, with some absent. The table shows under 20,000 clones, with approximately 60% occurring only once. Sequencing was performed on CD4+ T cells sorted from PBMCs after roughly 20-hour stimulation, taken from a patient who received antiretroviral therapy. These receptor sequences come from an adult woman with HIV who was CMV-seropositive. The CDR3 runs from the conserved cysteine through the conserved F or W. The order of the fields is CDR3 protein, J gene, V gene.

CDR3: CASCGSRYEQYF; J: TRBJ2-7; V: TRBV2
CDR3: CASSASGASQETQYF; J: TRBJ2-5; V: TRBV2
CDR3: CASSLLGQGNTGELFF; J: TRBJ2-2; V: TRBV5-1
CDR3: CAWSLKSSGGQETQYF; J: TRBJ2-5; V: TRBV30
CDR3: CASHPGGQTEAFF; J: TRBJ1-1; V: TRBV25-1
CDR3: CASTIQGWDRGTGELFF; J: TRBJ2-2; V: TRBV19
CDR3: CASSVGGGNTGELFF; J: TRBJ2-2; V: TRBV9
CDR3: CASGGDFSGANVLTF; J: TRBJ2-6; V: TRBV30
CDR3: CASSLDLAGGYTF; J: TRBJ1-2; V: TRBV5-4
CDR3: CASSLQRGGGDYEQYF; J: TRBJ2-7; V: TRBV11-3
CDR3: CATSDRGQFYNEQFF; J: TRBJ2-1; V: TRBV24-1
CDR3: CAIRGGAAQETQYF; J: TRBJ2-5; V: TRBV10-3
CDR3: CASSRRDHNTGELFF; J: TRBJ2-2; V: TRBV5-4
CDR3: CASSLVLGGQETQYF; J: TRBJ2-5; V: TRBV5-1
CDR3: CASSIRGTEAFF; J: TRBJ1-1; V: TRBV19
CDR3: CASSVGPGQGFAGYTF; J: TRBJ1-2; V: TRBV6-1
CDR3: CASSGTSVTEAFF; J: TRBJ1-1; V: TRBV10-1
CDR3: CSAATGLNTEAFF; J: TRBJ1-1; V: TRBV29-1
CDR3: CASRRQGVNEKLFF; J: TRBJ1-4; V: TRBV2
CDR3: CASSWTGDPNSPLHF; J: TRBJ1-6; V: TRBV27
CDR3: CAITPGTGVSMNTEAFF; J: TRBJ1-1; V: TRBV10-3
CDR3: CASSFDRGSTDTQYF; J: TRBJ2-3; V: TRBV19
CDR3: CASSSRVANTEAFF; J: TRBJ1-1; V: TRBV5-1
CDR3: CASSPRTLLVEGSNEKLFF; J: TRBJ1-4; V: TRBV7-8
CDR3: CAWSGDRRGPQHF; J: TRBJ1-5; V: TRBV30
CDR3: CASSRGRGAFF; J: TRBJ1-1; V: TRBV3-1/TRBV3-2
CDR3: CAISGTGIDGYTF; J: TRBJ1-2; V: TRBV10-3
CDR3: CADLPGQGSIRDYGYTF; J: TRBJ1-2; V: TRBV2
CDR3: CATSRKSEKTSSYEQYF; J: TRBJ2-7; V: TRBV15
CDR3: CASSPSGGGGTEAFF; J: TRBJ1-1; V: TRBV9
CDR3: CASSPRTGEQFF; J: TRBJ2-1; V: TRBV18
CDR3: CASSYSPGQTRQFF; J: TRBJ2-1; V: TRBV6-6
CDR3: CASSEDRQRDSPLHF; J: TRBJ1-6; V: TRBV6-1
CDR3: CASSLPSGEQFF; J: TRBJ2-1; V: TRBV5-1
CDR3: CASSPISGTGGTGELFF; J: TRBJ2-2; V: TRBV19
CDR3: CASSLLDRVDYEQYF; J: TRBJ2-7; V: TRBV5-6
CDR3: CASKEKGGRIETQYF; J: TRBJ2-5; V: TRBV5-4
CDR3: CASSLSILGSYNEQFF; J: TRBJ2-1; V: TRBV7-3